The 3 T cell receptor beta chains presented below share a single source sample, sequenced in a study of blood T cell repertoires in COVID-19. Using immunoSEQ multiplex PCR, the repertoire was profiled, and TCRdb retains in-frame clones only, with some absent. This sample carries around 93,000 clones, 87% of them seen once, and the ten largest clones take just over 15%. Sequencing used peripheral blood. All receptors derive from a human donor in a cohort sampled during active COVID-19.

CDR3 DNA: TGTGCCAGCAGCTTGACGGACATCTATGGCTACACCTTC. Translated, it gives CASSLTDIYGYTF. The rearrangement uses TRBV5-8 and TRBJ1-2; a possible D gene is TRBD1 (5 bases). CDR3 length: 13 amino acids. V lost 1 base to trimming and J lost 4 bases, with 8 bases between them. From germline, CDR1 is SGHTS and CDR2 YDEGEE.

The chain combines TRBV7-2 with TRBJ1-3; D is ambiguous. Germline V gives CDR1 SGHTA, CDR2 FQGNSA. Between the trimmed V and J ends, which lost 5 bases and 3 bases, there was a span of 23 bases. The CDR3 extends over 18 amino acids. Written as DNA, the CDR3 is TGTGCCAGCAGCCCACTATCCATTTCGGGTGGGAGTGGAAACACCATATATTTT. Protein sequence: CASSPLSISGGSGNTIYF.

The V call is TRBV4-2, the J call TRBJ2-1; D possibly corresponds to TRBD2 (5 bases). CDR1 is LGHNA and CDR2 is YNFKEQ in the germline V gene. V was trimmed by 4 bases and J by 9 bases, leaving 16 bases between them. The CDR3 runs 14 residues. DNA of the CDR3: TGTGCCAGCAGCCGCGCGGCGGGCCTAGGTGAGCAGTTCTTC. Translated: CASSRAAGLGEQFF.